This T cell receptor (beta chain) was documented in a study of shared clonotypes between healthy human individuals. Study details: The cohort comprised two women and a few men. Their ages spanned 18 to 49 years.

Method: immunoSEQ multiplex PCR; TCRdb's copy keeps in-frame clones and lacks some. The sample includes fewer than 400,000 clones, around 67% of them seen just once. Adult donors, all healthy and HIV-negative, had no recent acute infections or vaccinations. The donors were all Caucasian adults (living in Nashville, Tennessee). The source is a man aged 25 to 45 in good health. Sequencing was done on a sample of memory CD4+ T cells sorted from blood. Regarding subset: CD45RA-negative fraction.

The CDR3 sequence is CASSWQGFTGELFF. CDR3 nucleotides: TGTGCCAGCAGCTGGCAGGGTTTCACCGGGGAGCTGTTTTTT. The rearrangement joins TRBV5-4 to TRBJ2-2; tentatively, D is TRBD1 (5 bases). Looked up from germline, CDR1 is SGHNT and CDR2 is YYREEE (reference sequence). Between the trimmed V and J ends, which lost 3 bases and 4 bases, there was a span of 10 bases. The CDR3 has 14 residues.